This TCR beta chain was sequenced for a study of T cells after yellow fever vaccination. For the study at large: Where fractions had low cell numbers, libraries were prepared from them with the SMART-Seq v4 Ultra Low Input RNA kit.

This clonotype was found a few times. V lost 0 bases, J lost 5 bases, and 8 bases lay in between. Looked up from germline, CDR1 is SGHNT and CDR2 is YYREEE (reference sequence). This CDR3 has 13 residues. MiXCR, applied by TCRdb to the 5' RACE reads, yields one record per CDR3 protein. Seen here are some 400,000 distinct CDR3 sequences, roughly 20% observed once, and the top ten hold roughly 19%. The chain recombines TRBV5-4 with TRBJ1-1; D unresolved. This TCR was sampled from a young man who received the YFV17D yellow fever vaccine. The sample was PBMCs, taken before the yellow fever booster vaccination. The CDR3 DNA reads as TGTGCCAGCAGCTTGGCCCGGGCGACTGAAGCTTTCTTT. Translation gives CASSLARATEAFF.